These 6 T cell receptor beta chains share one sample of origin, sequenced in a study of blood T cell repertoires in COVID-19. This table comes from immunoSEQ multiplex PCR, and its TCRdb copy is limited to in-frame clones, with some not included. Of about 140,000 clones in the sample, around 83% were seen once. The sample comprised peripheral blood. The receptors stem from a woman aged 80 or over with acute or convalescent COVID-19.

The V and J genes are TRBV28 and TRBJ2-1, with D perhaps TRBD2 (6 bases). In germline, CDR1 is MDHEN, CDR2 SYDVKM. Trimming cost V 3 bases and J 0 bases, with 9 bases left between them. This CDR3 contains 15 residues. Here the CDR3 reads CASSFRGLSYNEQFF. CDR3 bases: TGTGCCAGCAGTTTTCGGGGACTCTCCTACAATGAGCAGTTCTTC.

This clone was counted once. The V gene is TRBV12-3 or TRBV12-4, the J gene TRBJ1-2; tentatively, D is TRBD1 (5 bases). V lost 3 bases, J lost 6 bases, and 11 bases lay in between. This CDR3 region has 13 residues. CDR3 in DNA: TGTGCCAGCAGTTTTGGGGGGACCAATGGCTACACCTTC. It specifies CASSFGGTNGYTF.

The CDR3 sequence is CSASLVRDWGDTEAFF. Here the CDR3 DNA reads TGCAGTGCTAGTCTCGTCCGGGATTGGGGAGACACTGAAGCTTTCTTT. The chain employs TRBV20-1 and TRBJ1-1; D is unresolved. The V gene lost 3 bases and the J gene lost 3 bases, with 20 bases spanning the gap. Germline V gene lookup returns CDR1 DFQATT and CDR2 SNEGSKA (reference sequence). The CDR3 spans 16 residues.

The chain joins TRBV18 to TRBJ2-6; D is unresolved. In germline, CDR1 is KGHSH, CDR2 LQKENI. Trimming removed 3 bases from V and 0 bases from J, with 6 bases in between. This CDR3 has 15 amino acids. This CDR3 is CASSPEYSGANVLTF. In DNA, the CDR3 is TGTGCCAGCTCACCCGAGTACTCTGGGGCCAACGTCCTGACTTTC.

The V call is TRBV6-5, the J call TRBJ2-2; no definite D call. Germline V lookup: CDR1 MNHEY, CDR2 SVGAGI. This CDR3 has 14 amino acids. Trimming took off 7 bases at V and 0 bases at J, with 9 bases between the two ends. The CDR3 here is CASMRQANTGELFF. The CDR3, as DNA: TGTGCCAGCATGAGACAAGCGAACACCGGGGAGCTGTTTTTT.

The V gene is TRBV5-1, the J gene TRBJ2-7, with D perhaps TRBD1 (6 bases). Trimming pared 0 bases from V and 3 bases from J, leaving 16 bases between. Per the germline V gene, CDR1 is SGHRS and CDR2 is YFSETQ. This CDR3 comprises 16 residues. The CDR3 region is CASSLARDRNYYEQYF. The CDR3 DNA reads as TGCGCCAGCAGCTTGGCAAGAGACAGGAACTACTACGAGCAGTACTTC.